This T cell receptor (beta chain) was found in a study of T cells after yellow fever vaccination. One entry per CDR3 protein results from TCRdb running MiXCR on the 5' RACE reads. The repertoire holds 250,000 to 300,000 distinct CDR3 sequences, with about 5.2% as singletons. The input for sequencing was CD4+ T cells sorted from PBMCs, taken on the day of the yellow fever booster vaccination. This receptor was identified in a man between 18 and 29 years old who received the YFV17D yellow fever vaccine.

The CDR3 coding sequence is TGCGCCAGCAGCTTGGACAGGCAGCGCACTGAAGCTTTCTTT. This sequence encodes CASSLDRQRTEAFF. The rearrangement links TRBV5-1 to TRBJ1-1; D may be TRBD1 (5 bases). V was clipped by 0 bases and J by 4 bases, with 10 bases between them. This CDR3 comprises 14 residues. CDR1 SGHRS and CDR2 YFSETQ come from the germline V gene.